The clone carrying this TCR beta chain was recorded a few times. Its specificity is unknown. The data derive from a study of beta chain features in type 1 diabetes. Points from the study as a whole: Researchers cautioned that cDNA sequencing could over-represent cells with high TCR expression. Within each of all four CD4+ subsets, Type 1 diabetes patients had TCRB CDR3s that were moderately but significantly shorter.

Trimming cost V 6 bases and J 2 bases; bases outside gene matches: 8. Germline V gives CDR1 MDHEN, CDR2 SYDVKM. This CDR3 is 16 amino acids long. The authors reverse transcribed all of the isolated RNA, so sequencing captured expressed TCRB transcripts. The read count averaged roughly 4 million across naive, central memory and regulatory T cell samples. The table came from immunoSEQ multiplex PCR; TCRdb's copy has only in-frame clones and leaves some out. The data hold about 320,000 clones, with 12% to 15% observed a single time. By way of CD45RO/CCR7/CD25/CD127/CD95/CD27, the CD4+ regulatory, stem cell-like memory, central memory and naive cells were sorted.

The receptor comes from a young man in good health. The V call is TRBV28, the J call TRBJ1-2; TRBD1 matches at 11 bases. The material sequenced was central memory CD4+ T cells from blood. The CDR3 nucleotides read TGTGCCAGCAGCTTAGGGGGACAGGGGGTCAACTATGGCTACACCTTC. This translates into CASSLGGQGVNYGYTF.